The sequence of this T cell receptor (beta chain) was determined in a study of response to subunit inactivated influenza vaccine. Trimming at V came to 6 bases and at J to 7 bases, leaving 7 bases not matched to a gene. CDR1 is SNHLY and CDR2 is FYNNEI in the germline V gene. There are 14 residues in the CDR3. This clonotype turned up a few times. Its antigen is still unknown. Regarding the study as a whole: Authors suggested that a seasonal influenza vaccination recruits few new T cells each time.

TCRdb reprocessed the RT-PCR reads via MiXCR and lists one record per CDR3 protein. The sample lists 700,000 to 800,000 distinct CDR3 sequences, 15% to 20% occurring once. The sample was PBMCs from blood, taken 5 days after vaccination. This receptor was identified in a man aged 50 or older who received an inactivated influenza vaccine. This chain joins TRBV2 and TRBJ2-7; 12 positions agree with TRBD1. CDR3 protein: CASRGDRGPEEQYF. The CDR3 bases are TGTGCCAGCAGGGGGGACAGGGGGCCGGAGGAGCAGTACTTC.